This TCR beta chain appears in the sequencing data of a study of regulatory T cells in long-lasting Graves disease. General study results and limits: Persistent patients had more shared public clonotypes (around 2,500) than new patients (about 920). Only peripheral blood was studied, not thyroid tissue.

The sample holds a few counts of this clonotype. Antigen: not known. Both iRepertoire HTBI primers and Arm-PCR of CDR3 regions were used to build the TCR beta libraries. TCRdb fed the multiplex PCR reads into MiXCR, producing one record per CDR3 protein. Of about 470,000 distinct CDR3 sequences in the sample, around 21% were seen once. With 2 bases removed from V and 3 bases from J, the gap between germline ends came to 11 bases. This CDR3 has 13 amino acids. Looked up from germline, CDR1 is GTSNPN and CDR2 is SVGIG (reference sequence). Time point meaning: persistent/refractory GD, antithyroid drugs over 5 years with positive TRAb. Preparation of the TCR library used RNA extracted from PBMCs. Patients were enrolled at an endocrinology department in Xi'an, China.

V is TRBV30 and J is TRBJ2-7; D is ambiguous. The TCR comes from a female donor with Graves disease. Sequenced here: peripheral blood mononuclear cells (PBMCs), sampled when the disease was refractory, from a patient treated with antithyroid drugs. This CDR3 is CAWSRTTFYEQYF. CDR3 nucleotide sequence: TGTGCCTGGAGTCGCACGACTTTCTACGAGCAGTACTTC.